This T cell receptor beta chain was sequenced during a study of beta chain features in type 1 diabetes (dated by TCRdb to the late 2010s). Concerning the study at large: No differences in mean age, gender distribution, total cell number or subset yield were found between patients and healthy donors. A total of 85 million to 140 million sorted cells were examined across all samples, and a strong correlation was observed between cell number per subset and RNA yield. In the study, recently diagnosed type 1 diabetes patients and matched healthy donors were compared on the TCRB repertoires of their sorted circulating CD4+ T cell subsets. Regulatory and stem cell-like memory subsets were isolated from only 8 patients and about eight healthy donors, whereas naive and central memory subsets came from all 30 or so donors.

Each donor gave one peripheral blood draw, averaging approximately 110 mL, which was collected into heparinised tubes. A BD FACSAria II and a panel including CD45RO, CCR7, CD25, CD127, CD95 and CD27 were used to sort naive, central memory, regulatory and stem cell-like memory CD4+ T cells. All sorted populations exceeded 95% purity. PBMCs were separated immediately by Lymphoprep density gradient centrifugation and were stained directly, without being cultured. So that batch effects would be minimized, each experiment stained and sorted samples in pairs, pairing one healthy donor with one patient. This clone turned up a few times. Its antigen has not been determined. Per-base quality was not reported, and no clone a single base away is much larger than it. V loses 2 bases at its end and J loses 6 bases; junction bases beyond the gene matches: 14. The germline V gene sets CDR1 to ENHRY and CDR2 to SYGVKD. The CDR3 measures 17 amino acids from cysteine to phenylalanine. The kept DNA is CDR3 alone, 51 bases in frame from the first base.

Points the paper makes about the study in general: Only small numbers of individuals were included in the HLA sub-analyses, which left unresolved whether HLA type had any influence on TCRB rearrangement. Type 1 diabetes patients showed a moderate but significant shortening of TCRB CDR3 length in all four CD4+ subsets. The naive, central memory and regulatory TCRB repertoires appeared to resemble one another more closely among patients than among healthy donors. Fewer insertions and more nucleotide deletions at VDJ recombination sites were observed in patients with type 1 diabetes, implying thymic rearrangement abnormalities. Shorter templates might be favored by PCR, yet because patient and control samples were amplified and corrected together, any such skew would affect both groups equally. Because cDNA rather than genomic DNA was sequenced, highly expressing activated cells could have been over-represented, although no difference in activation and CD3 levels was found between groups.

The High Capacity cDNA Reverse Transcription Kit was used to reverse transcribe all of the isolated RNA, meaning that expressed TCRB transcripts were what got sequenced. Naive, central memory and regulatory T cell samples underwent deep immunoSEQ sequencing, averaging about 3.57 million total reads per sample. Sorted cells were lysed in RLT buffer and RNA was extracted with DNase-treated RNeasy Micro or Mini kits, depending on cell number. Each cell subset was processed separately to prevent cross-contamination, with patient and healthy donor samples processed together. The immunoSEQ multiplex PCR was used to amplify TCRB sequences from cDNA, generating 87-bp fragments that spanned the CDR3 region. Sequencing of the amplicons was done on the Illumina HiSeq platform. The study's own analysis went as follows. PCR bias was corrected computationally using synthetic template baselines, and reads within Hamming distance 2 were collapsed, with unmergeable singletons discarded. Reads were aligned to IMGT to assign V, D and J genes, CDR3 length, and insertions or deletions at six rearrangement sites. Within each subset, clonotype counts were normalized to the number of sorted cells before true diversity and Gini coefficients were calculated with the tcR R package. Repertoire sharing was quantified using the overlap coefficient calculated on TCRB nucleotide sequences. In its TCRdb copy, this immuneACCESS table keeps in-frame sequences only and misses some clones. Where compared with another copy, unresolved V genes explain less than half of these, and the others have no known cause. D and trimming were read from the DNA, whereas the V and J calls and clone size are those reported in that table. The sample data list around 15,000 clones, and around three quarters of these were observed just once. Jointly, the top ten make up almost 2.5% of the sample.

The sequence came from a man aged 30 to 39 with type 1 diabetes. Rearrangement joined TRBV10-3 to TRBJ2-3, with 7 junctional bases fitting TRBD2. The source material was Tregs from blood. Interpreted using the paper, the cell subset or site label stands for: regulatory CD4+ T cells. Here is the DNA: TGTGCCATCAGTGAGAGAACTAGCGACGCCTTAGGCGATACGCAGTATTTT. It translates to CAISERTSDALGDTQYF.